The 26 T cell receptor beta chains in this list originate from one sample, sequenced in a study of identical twins. TCRdb analysed the 5' RACE reads with MiXCR anew, one entry per CDR3 protein. In the table there are about 900,000 distinct CDR3 sequences, about 12% of which are singletons. These data were also filed under a second study, of yellow fever vaccine responses in identical twins.

The sample comprised PBMCs. The source is a woman between 18 and 29 years old in good health.

In this sample, this clonotype turned up a few times. J is TRBJ2-7 and V is TRBV19; a weak D match, TRBD1 (5 bases). Germline CDR1 and CDR2: LNHDA and SQIVND (reference sequence). The V end was cut by 5 bases, the J end by 0 bases, with 17 bases between. The CDR3 extends over 16 amino acids. The CDR3, as DNA: TGTGCCAGTAGTGGGGTGGGGCGGCTCGACTCCTACGAGCAGTACTTC. It yields the protein CASSGVGRLDSYEQYF.

The genes are TRBV7-6 and TRBJ2-2; TRBD2 matches 8 bases. The CDR3 runs 16 residues. Trimming cost V 5 bases and J 4 bases; bases outside gene matches: 9. CDR1 is SGHVS, CDR2 FNYEAQ, per germline. The CDR3 loop is CASSPILADLTGELFF. The CDR3 bases are TGTGCCAGCAGCCCCATACTAGCGGACCTCACCGGGGAGCTGTTTTTT.

This clonotype was picked up a small number of times. The rearrangement links TRBV28 to TRBJ2-1; 9 bases match TRBD2. V lost 6 bases to trimming and J lost 6 bases; unmatched junction nucleotides: 9. The CDR3 is 15 residues long. CDR1 and CDR2 (germline): MDHEN, SYDVKM. CDR3 nucleotide sequence: TGTGCCAGCAGGATAGCGGGAGTTGTCCTCAATGAGCAGTTCTTC. This encodes CASRIAGVVLNEQFF.

J is TRBJ2-3 and V is TRBV3-1; D is perhaps TRBD1 (5 bases). Germline V gene sequence: CDR1 LGHDT, CDR2 YNNKEL (reference sequence). Trimming cost V 5 bases and J 6 bases, with 15 bases left between them. The CDR3 sequence is 14 residues long. DNA for the CDR3: TGTGCCAGCAGCACCAGACAGCCCCCTGATACGCAGTATTTT. It specifies CASSTRQPPDTQYF.

The rearrangement uses TRBV28 and TRBJ1-2, with 8 bases that match TRBD1. The germline V gene encodes CDR1 MDHEN and CDR2 SYDVKM. This CDR3 contains 15 residues. The J segment lost 1 base and the V segment lost 4 bases, leaving 5 bases of the junction unmatched. DNA for the CDR3: TGTGCCAGCAGTTCCCGACAGGGGTTTAACTATGGCTACACCTTC. This encodes CASSSRQGFNYGYTF.

The chain joins TRBV28 to TRBJ1-1; D might be TRBD1 (6 bases). Deletions cut 0 bases from V and 3 bases from J, with 20 bases between. From germline, CDR1 is MDHEN and CDR2 SYDVKM. The CDR3 sequence is 18 residues long. The DNA for the CDR3 is TGTGCCAGCAGTTTATGGGGGGTTTGGGACACCGAAGACACTGAAGCTTTCTTT. Translation: CASSLWGVWDTEDTEAFF.

In its sample, this clonotype was seen a few times. The chain links TRBV6-5 to TRBJ2-7, with a weak D call TRBD1 (6 bases). The ends were cut back, 0 bases at V and 6 bases at J, with 9 bases in the middle. The CDR3 covers 13 residues. CDR1 MNHEY and CDR2 SVGAGI come from the germline V gene. CDR3 nucleotide sequence: TGTGCCAGCAGTTACTCGAGGGGGAGCGAGCAGTACTTC. This translates into CASSYSRGSEQYF.

This clonotype was observed a handful of times. This rearrangement joins TRBV6-1 to TRBJ2-7, with D tentatively TRBD1 (5 bases). Germline V gene sequence: CDR1 MNHNS, CDR2 SASEGT. CDR3 length equals 14 residues. Trimming left V 0 bases short and J 6 bases short, with 12 bases between. As DNA, the CDR3 is TGTGCCAGCAGTGAAGCGGGTGCAGGGTTCGAGCAGTACGTC. It encodes CASSEAGAGFEQYV.

This clonotype turned up a few times. The chain recombines TRBV20-1 with TRBJ2-7; TRBD1 matches 7 bases. The V segment lost 0 bases and the J segment 3 bases; nucleotides outside the gene matches: 2. This CDR3 contains 13 residues. In germline, CDR1 is DFQATT, CDR2 SNEGSKA (reference sequence). In DNA, the CDR3 is TGCAGTGCTAGAGATGCAGGGGGCTACGAGCAGTACTTC. Translating it yields CSARDAGGYEQYF.

This clonotype was observed a few times. V is TRBV4-1 and J is TRBJ1-2; the D gene is possibly TRBD1 (5 bases). The germline V gene encodes CDR1 MGHRA and CDR2 YSYEKL. Trimming took 0 bases from V and 1 from J, leaving 27 bases between them. The CDR3 extends over 21 amino acids. CDR3 region: CASSQDRLIGRIRDRNYGYTF. The CDR3 nucleotides are TGCGCCAGCAGCCAAGATCGCTTGATAGGTCGGATCAGGGACCGTAACTATGGCTACACCTTC.

This clonotype has only a few counts. This chain uses TRBV5-6 with TRBJ2-1, with 9 bases aligning to TRBD1. From germline, CDR1 is SGHDT and CDR2 YYEEEE. CDR3 length: 15 residues. The V gene end was trimmed by 3 bases and the J gene end by 8 bases; junction bases not matched to a gene: 9. The CDR3 region has the DNA TGTGCCAGCAGCTCCTTGGGGGACAGGGCCTATGAGCAGTTCTTC. Translated, it gives CASSSLGDRAYEQFF.

There are many counts of this clonotype. J is TRBJ1-2 and V is TRBV20-1, with D perhaps matching TRBD1 (5 bases). V shed 6 bases and J shed 7 bases, with 15 bases lying between them. Germline lookup yields CDR1 DFQATT and CDR2 SNEGSKA (reference sequence). CDR3 size: 12 residues. Written as DNA, the CDR3 is TGCAGTGCGGAATCGGACACGTTTGGCTACACCTTC. It encodes CSAESDTFGYTF.

This clonotype was counted a few times. This chain links TRBV12-3 or TRBV12-4 with TRBJ2-1, with D tentatively TRBD2 (5 bases). CDR3 length: 14 residues. The V gene lost 8 bases and the J gene lost 7 bases, with 18 bases spanning the gap. CDR3 in DNA: TGTGCCAGCCTCCCCGGAGGCGGAGGAAATGAGCAGTTCTTC. Amino acids: CASLPGGGGNEQFF.

The chain links TRBV20-1 to TRBJ2-7; D gene unclear. Trimming shortened V by 6 bases and J by 7 bases, and 16 bases separated the two germline ends. CDR1 and CDR2 (germline): DFQATT, SNEGSKA (reference sequence). CDR3 size: 12 residues. CDR3 DNA sequence: TGCAGTGCCCCCAGGAGCTCCGGAGAGCAGTACTTC. This translates into CSAPRSSGEQYF.

The table lists this clonotype with a few counts. V and J are TRBV2 and TRBJ2-1; TRBD2 agrees at 12 bases. The CDR3 is made up of 15 amino acids. The junction had 6 bases not matched to a gene; V was cut back by 4 bases and J by 8 bases. Per germline, CDR1 SNHLY and CDR2 FYNNEI. The CDR3 DNA sequence: TGTGCCAGCAGTGGTAGGGCTAGCGGGAGGGATGAGCAGTTCTTC. Translating it yields CASSGRASGRDEQFF.

This chain links TRBV11-3 with TRBJ2-2; 7 bases agree with TRBD1. This CDR3 region has 15 residues. V was clipped by 7 bases and J by 3 bases; unmatched bases: 8. Germline values: CDR1 SGHNT, CDR2 YENEEA. CDR3 in amino acids: CASTSRGLDTGELFF. In DNA form, the CDR3 reads TGTGCCAGCACCTCGAGGGGGCTGGACACCGGGGAGCTGTTTTTT.

This clonotype was detected once. V is TRBV20-1 and J is TRBJ2-1; 7 bases map to TRBD2. Germline assignment: CDR1 DFQATT and CDR2 SNEGSKA (reference sequence). The J segment lost 3 bases and the V segment lost 0 bases, leaving 8 bases of the junction unmatched. The CDR3 extends over 16 amino acids. CDR3 nucleotide sequence: TGCAGTGCTAGAGATCTGAGCGGGGTAAACTACAATGAGCAGTTCTTC. Protein product: CSARDLSGVNYNEQFF.

This chain joins TRBV27 and TRBJ2-3, with a weak D call TRBD1 (5 bases). The ends were cut back, 8 bases at V and 5 bases at J, with 17 bases in the middle. CDR1 is MNHEY and CDR2 is SMNVEV in the germline V gene (reference sequence). The CDR3 consists of 14 residues. The CDR3 spells CASFILGLGDTQYF. CDR3 bases: TGTGCCAGCTTCATTTTGGGGCTGGGAGATACGCAGTATTTT.

This clonotype appeared a few times. The chain couples TRBV5-6 to TRBJ1-2; perhaps TRBD1 as D (5 bases). Trimming removed 4 bases from V and 0 bases from J, with 7 bases in between. Germline CDR1 SGHDT, CDR2 YYEEEE. This CDR3 has 13 amino acids. The CDR3 DNA follows: TGTGCCAGCAGCAAGGGACCTAACTATGGCTACACCTTC. The encoded protein is CASSKGPNYGYTF.

This clonotype was counted between two and nine times. The chain carries TRBV14 and TRBJ1-2; D is unresolved. The ends were cut back, 1 base at V and 4 bases at J, with 10 bases in the middle. The CDR3 extends over 14 amino acids. Germline V gives CDR1 SGHDN, CDR2 FVKESK. The CDR3 region has the DNA TGTGCCAGCAGCCAAGCGTTGGCGGGCTATGGCTACACCTTC. This sequence encodes CASSQALAGYGYTF.

This clonotype was seen a few times. The rearrangement uses TRBV16 and TRBJ2-1; 11 bases align to TRBD2. V lost 2 bases, J lost 2 bases, and 8 bases stayed unmatched. Germline CDR1 reads KGHSY; CDR2 reads FQNENV. The CDR3 sequence is 18 residues long. The CDR3 DNA reads TGTGCCAGCAGCCAAGCCGGGACTAGCGGCTACACCTACAATGAGCAGTTCTTC. It translates to CASSQAGTSGYTYNEQFF.

The V and J genes are TRBV9 and TRBJ2-2; 7 nucleotides line up with TRBD2. Losses at the gene ends were 3 bases for V and 4 bases for J; bases not matched to a gene: 6. The CDR3 totals 15 residues. Germline lookup yields CDR1 SGDLS and CDR2 YYNGEE. The CDR3 reads CASSAGLVLTGELFF. The CDR3, as DNA: TGTGCCAGCAGCGCCGGACTAGTGCTCACCGGGGAGCTGTTTTTT.

This clonotype showed up many times. The V call is TRBV12-3 or TRBV12-4, the J call TRBJ1-4; D possibly corresponds to TRBD1 (5 bases). V was cut by 6 bases and J by 8 bases, with 13 bases left in between. The CDR3 has 13 residues. CDR3 sequence: CASSTWGREKLFF. Here the CDR3 DNA reads TGTGCCAGCAGCACATGGGGACGAGAAAAACTGTTTTTT.

The chain uses TRBV20-1 and TRBJ2-5; the D gene is possibly TRBD1 (5 bases). CDR1 and CDR2 from the germline V gene are DFQATT and SNEGSKA (reference sequence). The CDR3 covers 14 residues. V dropped 4 bases and J dropped 1 base, with 13 bases sitting between them. CDR3 in amino acids: CSAKGSKIQETQYF. CDR3 DNA sequence: TGCAGTGCTAAGGGGTCAAAAATCCAAGAGACCCAGTACTTC.

This clonotype came up a few times. The rearrangement uses TRBV12-3 or TRBV12-4 and TRBJ1-5; 10 positions match TRBD1. CDR3 length equals 16 residues. V lost 4 bases, J lost 3 bases, and 6 bases stayed unmatched. CDR3 region: CASSSRDRGVNQPQHF. The CDR3 bases are TGTGCCAGCAGTTCCCGGGACAGGGGAGTCAATCAGCCCCAGCATTTT.

A few counts support this clonotype. This chain joins TRBV9 and TRBJ2-1; D ambiguous. V dropped 5 bases and J dropped 4 bases, with 19 bases sitting between them. The germline gives CDR1 SGDLS, CDR2 YYNGEE. The CDR3 consists of 16 residues. CDR3 coding DNA: TGTGCCAGCAGTCCGAGACTTTACGACTCATACAATGAGCAGTTCTTC. This encodes CASSPRLYDSYNEQFF.